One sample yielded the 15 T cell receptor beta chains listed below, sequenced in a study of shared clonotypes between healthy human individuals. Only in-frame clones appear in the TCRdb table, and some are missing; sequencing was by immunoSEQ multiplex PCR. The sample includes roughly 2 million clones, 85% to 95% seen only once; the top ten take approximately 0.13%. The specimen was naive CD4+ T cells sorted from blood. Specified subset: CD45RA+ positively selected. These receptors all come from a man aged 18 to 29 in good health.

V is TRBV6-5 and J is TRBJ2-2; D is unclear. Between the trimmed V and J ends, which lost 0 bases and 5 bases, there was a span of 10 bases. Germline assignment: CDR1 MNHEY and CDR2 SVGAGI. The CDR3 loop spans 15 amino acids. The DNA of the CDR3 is TGTGCCAGCAGTTACTCGAAATATGTAACCGGGGAGCTGTTTTTT. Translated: CASSYSKYVTGELFF.

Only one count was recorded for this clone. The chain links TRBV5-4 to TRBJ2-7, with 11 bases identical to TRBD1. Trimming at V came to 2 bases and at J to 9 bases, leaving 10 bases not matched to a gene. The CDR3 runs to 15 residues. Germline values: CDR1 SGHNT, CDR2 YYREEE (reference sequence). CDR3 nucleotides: TGTGCCAGCAGCTTTTACGGGACAGGGGGGTTCGGGCAGTACTTC. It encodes CASSFYGTGGFGQYF.

The CDR3 bases are TGTGCCAGCAGTTTATTGGACGGGGGGGCGCCGAGACAGCCCCAGCATTTT. The encoded protein is CASSLLDGGAPRQPQHF. The chain is built from TRBV28 and TRBJ1-5; D perhaps matches TRBD1 (6 bases). Germline V gene lookup returns CDR1 MDHEN and CDR2 SYDVKM. The CDR3 totals 17 residues. Trimming took off 1 base at V and 7 bases at J, with 20 bases between the two ends.

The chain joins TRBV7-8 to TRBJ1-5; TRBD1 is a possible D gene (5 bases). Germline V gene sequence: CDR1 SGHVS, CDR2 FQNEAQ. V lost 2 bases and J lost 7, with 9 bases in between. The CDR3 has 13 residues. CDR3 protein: CASSLYPGQPQHF. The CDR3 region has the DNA TGTGCCAGCAGCTTATATCCAGGGCAGCCCCAGCATTTT.

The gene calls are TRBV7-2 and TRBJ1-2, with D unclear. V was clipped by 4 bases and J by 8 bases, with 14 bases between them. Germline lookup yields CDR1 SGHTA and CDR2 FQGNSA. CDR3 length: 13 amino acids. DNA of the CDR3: TGTGCCAGCAGCTCCGAGGTTGGAAGCGGCTACACCTTC. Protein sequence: CASSSEVGSGYTF.

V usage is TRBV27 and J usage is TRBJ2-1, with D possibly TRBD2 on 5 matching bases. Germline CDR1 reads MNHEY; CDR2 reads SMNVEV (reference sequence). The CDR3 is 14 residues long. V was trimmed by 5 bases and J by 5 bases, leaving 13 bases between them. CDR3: CASSRQRFNNEQFF. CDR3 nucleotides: TGTGCCAGCAGTCGGCAGCGGTTTAACAATGAGCAGTTCTTC.

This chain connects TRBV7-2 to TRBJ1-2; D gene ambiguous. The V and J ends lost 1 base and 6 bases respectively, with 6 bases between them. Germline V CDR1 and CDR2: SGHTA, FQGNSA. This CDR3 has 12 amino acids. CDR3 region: CASSLEGNGYTF. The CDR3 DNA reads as TGTGCCAGCAGCTTAGAAGGAAATGGCTACACCTTC. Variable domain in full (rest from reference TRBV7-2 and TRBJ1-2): GAGVSQSPSNKVTEKGKDVELRCDPISGHTALYWYRQSLGQGLEFLIYFQGNSAPDKSGLPSDRFSAERTGGSVSTLTIQRTQQEDSAVYLCASSLEGNGYTFGSGTRLTVV.

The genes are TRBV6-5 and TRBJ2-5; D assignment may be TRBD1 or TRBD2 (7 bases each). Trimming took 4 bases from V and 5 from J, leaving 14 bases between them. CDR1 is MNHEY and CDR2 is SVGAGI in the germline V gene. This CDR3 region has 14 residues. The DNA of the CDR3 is TGTGCCAGCAGTTCGGGCAGGGGGGGCGAGACCCAGTACTTC. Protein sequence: CASSSGRGGETQYF.

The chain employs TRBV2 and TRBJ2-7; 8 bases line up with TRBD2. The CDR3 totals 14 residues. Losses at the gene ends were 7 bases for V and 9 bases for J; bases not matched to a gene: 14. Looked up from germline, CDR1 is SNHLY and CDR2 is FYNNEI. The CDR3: CASNSGGGDNGQYF. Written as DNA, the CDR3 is TGTGCCAGCAATTCGGGAGGGGGTGACAACGGGCAGTACTTC. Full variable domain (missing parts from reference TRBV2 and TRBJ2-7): EPEVTQTPSHQVTQMGQEVILRCVPISNHLYFYWYRQILGQKVEFLVSFYNNEISEKSEIFDDQFSVERPDGSNFTLKIRSTKLEDSAMYFCASNSGGGDNGQYFGPGTRLTVT.

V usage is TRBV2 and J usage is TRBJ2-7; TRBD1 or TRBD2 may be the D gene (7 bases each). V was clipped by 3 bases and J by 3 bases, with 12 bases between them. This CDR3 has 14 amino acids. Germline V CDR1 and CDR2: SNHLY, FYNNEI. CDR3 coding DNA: TGTGCCAGCAGTGACCAGGGGGGGGTCTACGAGCAGTACTTC. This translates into CASSDQGGVYEQYF. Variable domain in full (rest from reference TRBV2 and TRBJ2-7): EPEVTQTPSHQVTQMGQEVILRCVPISNHLYFYWYRQILGQKVEFLVSFYNNEISEKSEIFDDQFSVERPDGSNFTLKIRSTKLEDSAMYFCASSDQGGVYEQYFGPGTRLTVT.

The CDR3 DNA sequence: TGTGCCAGCAGCTTAGTGGGAGTGAACACTGAAGCTTTCTTT. As protein: CASSLVGVNTEAFF. V is TRBV7-9 and J is TRBJ1-1, with unresolved D. With 1 base removed from V and 0 bases from J, the gap between germline ends came to 6 bases. Looked up from germline, CDR1 is SEHNR and CDR2 is FQNEAQ (reference sequence). The CDR3 has 14 residues. Using reference TRBV7-9 and TRBJ1-1 for the parts outside the CDR3, the full variable domain is DTGVSQNPRHKITKRGQNVTFRCDPISEHNRLYWYRQTLGQGPEFLTYFQNEAQLEKSRLLSDRFSAERPKGSFSTLEIQRTEQGDSAMYLCASSLVGVNTEAFFGQGTRLTVV.

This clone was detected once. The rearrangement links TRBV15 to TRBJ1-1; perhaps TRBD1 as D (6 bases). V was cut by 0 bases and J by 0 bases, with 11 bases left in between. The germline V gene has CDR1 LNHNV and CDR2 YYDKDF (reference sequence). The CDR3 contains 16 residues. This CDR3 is CATSRDRDRMNTEAFF. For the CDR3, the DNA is TGTGCCACCAGCAGAGATAGAGACAGGATGAACACTGAAGCTTTCTTT. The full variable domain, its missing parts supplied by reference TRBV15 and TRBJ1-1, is DAMVIQNPRYQVTQFGKPVTLSCSQTLNHNVMYWYQQKSSQAPKLLFHYYDKDFNNEADTPDNFQSRRPNTSFCFLDIRSPGLGDTAMYLCATSRDRDRMNTEAFFGQGTRLTVV.

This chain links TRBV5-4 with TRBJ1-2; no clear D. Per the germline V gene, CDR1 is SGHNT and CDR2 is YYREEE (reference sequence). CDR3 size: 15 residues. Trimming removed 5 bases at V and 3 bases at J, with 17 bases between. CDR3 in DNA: TGTGCCAGCAGTCTTTCCGTGCGGGCGGACTATGGCTACACCTTC. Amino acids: CASSLSVRADYGYTF.

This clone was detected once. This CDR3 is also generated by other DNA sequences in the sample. The CDR3 bases are TGTGCCAGCAGCAGGGCTCCGAACACTGAAGCTTTCTTT. Amino acid sequence: CASSRAPNTEAFF. The chain links TRBV6-5 to TRBJ1-1; D might be TRBD1 (5 bases). V lost 6 bases to trimming and J lost 1 base, with 9 bases between them. The CDR3 is 13 residues long. Germline loops: CDR1 MNHEY, CDR2 SVGAGI.

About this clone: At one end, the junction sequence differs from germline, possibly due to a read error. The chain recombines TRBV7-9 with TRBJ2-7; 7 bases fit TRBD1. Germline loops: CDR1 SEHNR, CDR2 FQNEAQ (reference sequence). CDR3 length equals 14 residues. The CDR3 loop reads CASNLQGTSGEQYF. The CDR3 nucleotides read TGTGCCAGCAACTTACAGGGGACCAGTGGGGAGCAGTACTTC.